What follows are 5 T cell receptor beta chains derived from one specimen sequenced in a study of T cell responses to AZD1222 COVID-19 vaccine. The protocol was immunoSEQ multiplex PCR, while the TCRdb copy is restricted to in-frame clones and leaves out a portion. The sample contains about 140,000 clones, about 90% of which appear only once. The material was peripheral blood, obtained 28 days after the second dose of the MenACWY control vaccine. The receptors derive from an adult who received the MenACWY meningococcal vaccine as a control.

This rearrangement joins TRBV12-1 to TRBJ1-1; TRBD1 reflects the table's D call only, with no check against the DNA. TRBV12-1 is noted as a pseudogene. This CDR3 spans 12 amino acids. The CDR3 loop reads CASSKDRGQAFF. CDR3 sequence (DNA): TGTGCCAGCAGCAAGGACAGGGGACAAGCTTTCTTT.

The V and J genes are TRBV2 and TRBJ2-7; 11 nucleotides agree with TRBD1. After removal of 0 bases from V and 7 bases from J, the junction contained 5 bases not matched to a gene. The CDR3 runs 15 residues. CDR1 is SNHLY, CDR2 FYNNEI, per germline. The chain's CDR3 is CASSEARTGGGEQYF. The DNA of the CDR3 is TGTGCCAGCAGTGAAGCACGGACAGGGGGCGGGGAGCAGTACTTC. The full variable domain, completed using reference TRBV2 and TRBJ2-7, is EPEVTQTPSHQVTQMGQEVILRCVPISNHLYFYWYRQILGQKVEFLVSFYNNEISEKSEIFDDQFSVERPDGSNFTLKIRSTKLEDSAMYFCASSEARTGGGEQYFGPGTRLTVT.

The V gene is TRBV6-2 or TRBV6-3, the J gene TRBJ2-3; 11 nucleotides agree with TRBD1. CDR3 length: 18 amino acids. Per germline, CDR1 MNHEY and CDR2 SVGEGT. V dropped 4 bases and J dropped 5; count of bases not matched to a gene: 14. CDR3 amino acids: CASSLWAWTGGSGDTQYF. DNA of the CDR3: TGTGCCAGCAGTTTATGGGCTTGGACAGGGGGCTCAGGAGATACGCAGTATTTT.

This chain links TRBV29-1 with TRBJ2-1; 14 bases agree with TRBD2. V shed 5 bases, J shed 10 bases, and the junction held 4 bases outside the gene matches. The CDR3 loop spans 13 amino acids. The germline gives CDR1 SQVTM, CDR2 ANQGSEA. The CDR3, as DNA: TGCAGCGTTCGACTAGCGGGAGGGGTCGAGCAGTTCTTC. Translating it yields CSVRLAGGVEQFF.

The genes are TRBV7-9 and TRBJ2-5; TRBD2 agrees at 12 bases. Germline CDR1 reads SEHNR; CDR2 reads FQNEAQ (reference sequence). J lost 1 base, V lost 5 bases, and 5 bases had no gene match. This CDR3 is 16 amino acids long. For the CDR3, the DNA is TGTGCCAGCAGCGAAGGACTAGCGGGATCCCAAGAGACCCAGTACTTC. Translated: CASSEGLAGSQETQYF.